Described below is a single T cell receptor (beta chain) sequence and its context. Its antigen remains unidentified. Both 60 Vbeta primers and 13 Jbeta primers went into the PCR. Data came from immunoSEQ multiplex PCR; TCRdb stores just in-frame clones and leaves some out. This table has under 150,000 clones, about 80% appearing once. This specimen comes from a study of cytomegalovirus exposure and HLA in healthy donors. Whole-study results and caveats: Association of a missense DCLRE1C variant with TCR beta V- and J-gene trimming was reported in a later analysis.

Trimming removed 2 bases from V and 6 bases from J; junction bases left unmatched: 4. Germline CDR1 SGHNT, CDR2 YYREEE (reference sequence). The CDR3 has 13 residues. Sequencing input: PBMCs. The sequence was collected from a male donor in good health and CMV-seronegative. This chain connects TRBV5-4 to TRBJ2-7; 8 nucleotides line up with TRBD1. The CDR3 DNA reads as TGTGCCAGCAGCTTCAGGACAGGGATCGAGCAGTACTTC. Protein sequence: CASSFRTGIEQYF.